Sequencing of this T cell receptor beta chain was carried out in a study of CD8 T cells in Susac syndrome. Random hexamers primed reverse transcription of roughly 0.5 to 1 ug RNA. TCR beta CDR3 was amplified by immunoSEQ covering 54 Vbeta and 13 Jbeta. TCRdb re-derived calls from the immunoSEQ multiplex PCR reads in MiXCR, one entry per CDR3 protein. The sample includes 95,000 to 150,000 distinct CDR3 sequences, just under 95% seen only once; the top ten take about 0.28%. Broader study findings: The authors found some 15 Susac-specific public clones in total CD8+ repertoires and roughly five in CD8+ TEMRA repertoires. CD8+ clonal expansion in Susac peaked in TEMRA cells and active patients.

The CDR3 totals 15 residues. Germline V gene data show CDR1 as SGHRS and CDR2 as YFSETQ. V gave up 0 bases and J gave up 1 base, with 7 bases separating them. Points on this clonotype: Its antigen is as yet unknown.

Negative isolation was used for CD8+ and CD4+ T cells, and FACS enrichment was applied to TEMRA cells. This receptor was obtained from a human donor with Susac syndrome. The sample was CD8+ T cells from PBMCs. This rearrangement joins TRBV5-1 to TRBJ2-2; unclear D gene. The DNA for the CDR3 is TGCGCCAGCAGCTTGGTCGAAGGGAACACCGGGGAGCTGTTTTTT. This gives the protein CASSLVEGNTGELFF.